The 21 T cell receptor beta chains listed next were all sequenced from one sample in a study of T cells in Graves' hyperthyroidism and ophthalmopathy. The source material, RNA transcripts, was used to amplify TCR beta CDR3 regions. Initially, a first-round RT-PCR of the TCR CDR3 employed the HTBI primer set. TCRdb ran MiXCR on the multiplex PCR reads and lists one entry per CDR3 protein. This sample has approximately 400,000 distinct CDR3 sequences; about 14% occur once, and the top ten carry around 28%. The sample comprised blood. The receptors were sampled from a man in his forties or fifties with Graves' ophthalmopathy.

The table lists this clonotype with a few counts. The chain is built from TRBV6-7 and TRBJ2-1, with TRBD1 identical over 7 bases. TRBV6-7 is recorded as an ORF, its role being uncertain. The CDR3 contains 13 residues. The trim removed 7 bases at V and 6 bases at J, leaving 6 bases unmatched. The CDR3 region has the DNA TGTGCCAGCAACCCGGGACAGCGCAATGAGCAGTTCTTC. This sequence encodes CASNPGQRNEQFF.

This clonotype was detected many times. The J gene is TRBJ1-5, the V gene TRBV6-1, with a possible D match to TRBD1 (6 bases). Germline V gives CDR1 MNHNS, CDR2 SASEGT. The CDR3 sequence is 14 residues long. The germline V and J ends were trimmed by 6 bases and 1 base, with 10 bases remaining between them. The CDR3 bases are TGTGCCAGCAGGGTAGGGGGGAGCAATCAGCCCCAGCATTTT. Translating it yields CASRVGGSNQPQHF.

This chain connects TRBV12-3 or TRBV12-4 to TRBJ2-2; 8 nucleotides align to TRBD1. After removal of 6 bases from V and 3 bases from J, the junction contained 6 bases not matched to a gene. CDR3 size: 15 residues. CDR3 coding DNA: TGTGCCAGCAGCTCCCGGGACAGGTACACCGGGGAGCTGTTTTTT. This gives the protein CASSSRDRYTGELFF.

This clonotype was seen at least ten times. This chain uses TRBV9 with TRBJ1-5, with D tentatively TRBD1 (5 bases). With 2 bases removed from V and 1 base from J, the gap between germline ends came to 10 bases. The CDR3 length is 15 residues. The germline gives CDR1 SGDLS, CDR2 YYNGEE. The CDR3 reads CASSVGHLSNQPQHF. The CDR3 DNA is TGTGCCAGCAGCGTCGGACACTTGAGCAATCAGCCCCAGCATTTT.

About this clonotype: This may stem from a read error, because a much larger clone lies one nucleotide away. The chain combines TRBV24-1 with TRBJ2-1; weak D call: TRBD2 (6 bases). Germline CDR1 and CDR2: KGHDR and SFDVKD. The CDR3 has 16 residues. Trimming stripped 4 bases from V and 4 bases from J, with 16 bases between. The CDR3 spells CATSDQTSRVYNEQFF. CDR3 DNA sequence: TGTGCCACCAGTGACCAGACTAGTAGGGTATACAATGAGCAGTTCTTC.

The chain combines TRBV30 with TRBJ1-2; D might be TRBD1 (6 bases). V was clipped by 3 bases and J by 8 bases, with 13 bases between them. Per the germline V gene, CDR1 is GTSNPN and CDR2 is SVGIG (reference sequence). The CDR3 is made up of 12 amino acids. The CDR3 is CAWSSGGGGYTF. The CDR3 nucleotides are TGTGCCTGGAGCTCGGGAGGGGGAGGCTACACCTTC.

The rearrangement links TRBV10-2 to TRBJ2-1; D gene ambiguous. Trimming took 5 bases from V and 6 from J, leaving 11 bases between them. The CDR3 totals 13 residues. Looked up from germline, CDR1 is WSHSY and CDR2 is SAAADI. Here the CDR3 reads CASSLGSPNEQFF. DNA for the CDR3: TGCGCCAGCAGTCTGGGGTCTCCCAATGAGCAGTTCTTC.

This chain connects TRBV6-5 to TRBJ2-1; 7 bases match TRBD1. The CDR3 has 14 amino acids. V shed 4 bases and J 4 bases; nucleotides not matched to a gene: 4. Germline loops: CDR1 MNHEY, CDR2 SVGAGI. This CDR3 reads CASSLQGVYNEQFF. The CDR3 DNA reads TGTGCCAGCAGTTTGCAGGGGGTTTACAATGAGCAGTTCTTC.

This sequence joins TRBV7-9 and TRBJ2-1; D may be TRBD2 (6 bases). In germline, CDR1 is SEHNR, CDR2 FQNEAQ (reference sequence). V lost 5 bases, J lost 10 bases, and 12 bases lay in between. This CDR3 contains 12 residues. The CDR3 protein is CASSRDSYEQFF. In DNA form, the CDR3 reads TGTGCCAGCAGCCGGGACTCCTACGAGCAGTTCTTC.

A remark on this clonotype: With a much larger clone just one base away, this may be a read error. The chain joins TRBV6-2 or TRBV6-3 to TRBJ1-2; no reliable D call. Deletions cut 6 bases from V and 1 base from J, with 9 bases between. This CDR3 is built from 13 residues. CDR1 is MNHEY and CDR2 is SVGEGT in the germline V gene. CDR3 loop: CASRQTINYGYTF. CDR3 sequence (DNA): TGTGCCAGCAGGCAGACGATTAACTATGGCTACACCTTC.

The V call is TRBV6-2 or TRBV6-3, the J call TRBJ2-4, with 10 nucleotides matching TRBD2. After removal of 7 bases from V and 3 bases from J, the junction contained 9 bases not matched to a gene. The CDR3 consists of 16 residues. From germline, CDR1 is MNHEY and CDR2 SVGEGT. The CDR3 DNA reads TGTGCCAGCACGATGGAAAGCGGGGGGGTCAAAAACATTCAGTACTTC. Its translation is CASTMESGGVKNIQYF.

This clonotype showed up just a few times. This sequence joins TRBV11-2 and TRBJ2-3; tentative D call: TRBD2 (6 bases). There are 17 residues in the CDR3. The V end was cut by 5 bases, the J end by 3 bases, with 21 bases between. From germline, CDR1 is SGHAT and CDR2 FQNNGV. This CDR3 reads CASSQDHQLAQTDTQYF. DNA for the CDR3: TGTGCCAGCAGCCAAGATCACCAACTAGCCCAAACAGATACGCAGTATTTT.

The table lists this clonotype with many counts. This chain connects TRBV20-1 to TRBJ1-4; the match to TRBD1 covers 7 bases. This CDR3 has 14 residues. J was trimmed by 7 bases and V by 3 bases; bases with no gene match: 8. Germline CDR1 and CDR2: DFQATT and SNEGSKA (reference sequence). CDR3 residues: CSARPGQRVEKLFF. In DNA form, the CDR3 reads TGCAGTGCTAGGCCGGGACAGAGGGTTGAAAAACTGTTTTTT.

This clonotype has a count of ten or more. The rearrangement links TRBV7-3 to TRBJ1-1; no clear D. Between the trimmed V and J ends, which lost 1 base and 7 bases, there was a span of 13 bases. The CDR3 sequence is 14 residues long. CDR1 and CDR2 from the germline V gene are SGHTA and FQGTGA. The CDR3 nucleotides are TGTGCCAGCAGCTTAAGAGGTATTCAATTTGAAGCTTTCTTT. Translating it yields CASSLRGIQFEAFF.

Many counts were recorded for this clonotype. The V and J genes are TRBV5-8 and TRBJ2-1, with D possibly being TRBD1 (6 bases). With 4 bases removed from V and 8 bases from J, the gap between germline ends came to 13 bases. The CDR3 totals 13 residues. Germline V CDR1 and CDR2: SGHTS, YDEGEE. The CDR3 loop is CASSSQGLDEQFF. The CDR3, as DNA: TGTGCCAGCAGCAGCCAGGGGCTAGATGAGCAGTTCTTC.

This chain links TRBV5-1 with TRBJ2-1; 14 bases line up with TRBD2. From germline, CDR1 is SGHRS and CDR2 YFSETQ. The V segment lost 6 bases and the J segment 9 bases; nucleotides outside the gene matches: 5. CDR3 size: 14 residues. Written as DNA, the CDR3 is TGCGCCAGCAACCCAGGACTAGCGGGAGGTGAGCAGTTCTTC. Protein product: CASNPGLAGGEQFF.

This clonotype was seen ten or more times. The CDR3, as DNA: TGTGCCACCAGCAGAGACGGGGGGAGGGAGACCCAGTACTTC. Its protein is CATSRDGGRETQYF. The chain recombines TRBV15 with TRBJ2-5; TRBD2 aligns across 7 bases. The CDR3 consists of 14 residues. The germline gives CDR1 LNHNV, CDR2 YYDKDF (reference sequence). Unmatched junction bases numbered 3, after V lost 0 bases and J lost 5 bases. Drawing the rest from reference TRBV15 and TRBJ2-5, the complete variable domain is DAMVIQNPRYQVTQFGKPVTLSCSQTLNHNVMYWYQQKSSQAPKLLFHYYDKDFNNEADTPDNFQSRRPNTSFCFLDIRSPGLGDTAMYLCATSRDGGRETQYFGPGTRLLVL.

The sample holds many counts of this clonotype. The CDR3 sequence is CASRKGLAGTGELFF. The CDR3 DNA follows: TGTGCCAGCAGGAAGGGACTAGCGGGAACCGGGGAGCTGTTTTTT. J is TRBJ2-2 and V is TRBV2, with 13 bases aligning to TRBD2. In germline, CDR1 is SNHLY, CDR2 FYNNEI. The V and J ends lost 6 bases and 5 bases, in that order; junction bases with no gene match: 3. The CDR3 is 15 residues long.

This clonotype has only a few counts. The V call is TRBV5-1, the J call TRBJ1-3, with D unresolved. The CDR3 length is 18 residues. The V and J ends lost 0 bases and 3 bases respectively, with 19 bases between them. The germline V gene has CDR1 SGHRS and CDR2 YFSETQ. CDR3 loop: CASSLVGVREMRGNTIYF. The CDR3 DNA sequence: TGCGCCAGCAGCTTGGTTGGGGTAAGGGAAATGCGTGGAAACACCATATATTTT.

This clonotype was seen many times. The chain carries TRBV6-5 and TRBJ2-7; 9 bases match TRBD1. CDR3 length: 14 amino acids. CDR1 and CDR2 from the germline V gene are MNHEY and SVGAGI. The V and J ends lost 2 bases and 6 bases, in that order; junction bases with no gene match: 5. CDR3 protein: CASSYRDRAAEQYF. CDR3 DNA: TGTGCCAGCAGTTACCGGGACAGGGCCGCCGAGCAGTACTTC.

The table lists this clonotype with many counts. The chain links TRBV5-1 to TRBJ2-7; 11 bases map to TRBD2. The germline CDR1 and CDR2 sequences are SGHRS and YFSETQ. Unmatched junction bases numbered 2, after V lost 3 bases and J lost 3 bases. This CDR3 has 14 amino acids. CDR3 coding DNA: TGCGCCAGCAGCTCGACTAGCGGGAACTACGAGCAGTACTTC. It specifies CASSSTSGNYEQYF.